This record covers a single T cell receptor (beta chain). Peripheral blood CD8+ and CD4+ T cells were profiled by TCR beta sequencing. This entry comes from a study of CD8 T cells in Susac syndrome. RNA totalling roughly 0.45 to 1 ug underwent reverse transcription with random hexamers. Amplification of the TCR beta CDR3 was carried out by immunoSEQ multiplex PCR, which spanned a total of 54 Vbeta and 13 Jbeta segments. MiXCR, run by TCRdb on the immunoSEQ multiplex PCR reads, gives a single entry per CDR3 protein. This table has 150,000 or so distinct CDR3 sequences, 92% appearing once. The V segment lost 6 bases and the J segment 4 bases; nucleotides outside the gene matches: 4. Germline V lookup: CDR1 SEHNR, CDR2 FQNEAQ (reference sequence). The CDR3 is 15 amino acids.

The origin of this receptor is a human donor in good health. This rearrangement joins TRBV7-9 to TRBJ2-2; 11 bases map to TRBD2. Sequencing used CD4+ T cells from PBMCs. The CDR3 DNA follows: TGTGCCAGCAGACGGACTAGCGGGCCCACCGGGGAGCTGTTTTTT. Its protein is CASRRTSGPTGELFF.